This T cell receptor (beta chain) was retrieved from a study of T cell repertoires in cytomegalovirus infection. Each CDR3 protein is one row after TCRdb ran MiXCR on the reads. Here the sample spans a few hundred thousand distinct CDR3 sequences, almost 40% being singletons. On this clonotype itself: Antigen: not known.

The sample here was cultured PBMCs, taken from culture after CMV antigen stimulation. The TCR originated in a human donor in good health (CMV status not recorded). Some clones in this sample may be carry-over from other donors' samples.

The chain's CDR3 is CASSSPAQGFSGEQYF. The DNA of the CDR3 is TGTGCCAGCAGCTCCCCGGCACAGGGGTTCTCGGGCGAGCAGTACTTC. This chain connects TRBV7-6 to TRBJ2-7; TRBD1 aligns across 7 bases. The ends lost 4 bases at V and 6 bases at J; junction bases unmatched: 15. Germline CDR1 and CDR2: SGHVS and FNYEAQ. The CDR3 runs to 16 residues.